These T cell receptor beta chains were read from a single sample in a study of blood T cells in healthy people across ages. Each CDR3 protein gets one entry after TCRdb re-called the 5' RACE reads with MiXCR. Here the sample spans 1.6 million or so distinct CDR3 sequences, almost 35% being singletons. Sequenced sample: blood. The receptors originated from a woman in her thirties in good health. Both conserved end residues are part of each CDR3. The D gene is left open where the match is weak. Clone size is not always given. Where it is, it says once, few, many or a class for expanded clones.

NA,TRBV20-1,NA,TRBJ1-2,CSPRGGSREDGYTF,TGCAGTCCAAGGGGGGGCTCCCGGGAGGATGGCTACACCTTC
TRBD2,TRBV29-1,few,TRBJ2-1,CSVGGRPSYNEQFF,TGCAGCGTTGGCGGGAGACCCTCCTACAATGAGCAGTTCTTC
NA,TRBV5-1,few,TRBJ2-3,CASSLEPPTDTQYF,TGCGCCAGCAGCTTGGAACCCCCCACAGATACGCAGTATTTT
TRBD2,TRBV12-3/TRBV12-4,NA,TRBJ2-3,CATILGRGRTDTQYF,TGTGCCACCATCCTAGGGAGGGGACGCACAGATACGCAGTATTTT
NA,TRBV6-1,NA,TRBJ2-3,CAGYRDTQYF,TGTGCCGGCTATCGGGATACGCAGTATTTT
TRBD1,TRBV5-1,few,TRBJ2-6,CASSWGQGALGANVLTF,TGCGCCAGCAGCTGGGGACAGGGGGCGCTAGGGGCCAACGTCCTGACTTTC
TRBD2,TRBV5-1,NA,TRBJ2-3,CASSSSGERTDTQYF,TGCGCCAGCTCATCTAGCGGGGAACGCACAGATACGCAGTATTTT
NA,TRBV7-9,NA,TRBJ1-2,CASSLESRQNNYGYTF,TGTGCCAGCAGCTTAGAGTCTCGGCAGAATAACTATGGCTACACCTTC
NA,TRBV6-1,NA,TRBJ1-2,CASSRTEYGYTF,TGTGCCAGCAGCCGGACGGAATATGGCTACACCTTC
NA,TRBV20-1,NA,TRBJ1-2,CSARDGRGRYGYTF,TGCAGTGCCCGCGACGGGAGGGGAAGGTATGGCTACACCTTC
NA,TRBV7-9,NA,TRBJ2-5,CASTGGNQETQYF,TGTGCCAGCACTGGGGGGAACCAAGAGACCCAGTACTTC
NA,TRBV27,NA,TRBJ2-1,CASTEGSYNEQFF,TGTGCCAGCACAGAAGGCTCCTACAATGAGCAGTTCTTC
TRBD1,TRBV7-3,NA,TRBJ1-1,CASSTGGHNTEAFF,TGTGCCAGCAGCACAGGGGGTCATAACACTGAAGCTTTCTTT
NA,TRBV24-1,NA,TRBJ2-1,CATRSRTIPNEQFF,TGTGCCACCAGATCCCGGACTATCCCTAATGAGCAGTTCTTC
TRBD2,TRBV20-1,few,TRBJ2-5,CSAIGLARETQYF,TGCAGTGCTATCGGACTAGCGAGAGAGACCCAGTACTTC
NA,TRBV28,NA,TRBJ2-7,CASSFASNAADEQYF,TGTGCCAGCAGTTTCGCTAGCAACGCCGCTGACGAGCAGTACTTC
NA,TRBV12-3/TRBV12-4,NA,TRBJ1-2,CASSYGNRNGYTF,TGTGCCAGCAGTTACGGGAATCGCAATGGCTACACCTTC
TRBD2,TRBV7-8,NA,TRBJ2-3,CASSLRTSGTRGRTDTQYF,TGTGCCAGCAGCTTACGGACTAGCGGGACACGTGGACGCACAGATACGCAGTATTTT
NA,TRBV27,few,TRBJ1-2,CASSLSGSRDYGYTF,TGTGCCAGCAGTTTATCGGGGAGCAGGGACTATGGCTACACCTTC
NA,TRBV6-6,few,TRBJ2-5,CASSYSDAETQYF,TGTGCCAGCAGTTACTCAGATGCGGAGACCCAGTACTTC
TRBD2,TRBV5-1,few,TRBJ2-1,CASSWGGAQYNEQFF,TGCGCCAGCAGCTGGGGGGGAGCGCAGTACAATGAGCAGTTCTTC
NA,TRBV10-3,NA,TRBJ1-1,CAISAPRDGTTRTVEAFF,TGTGCCATCAGTGCCCCCCGGGACGGGACTACCCGAACAGTGGAAGCTTTCTTT
NA,TRBV20-1,NA,TRBJ2-3,CSASFQGTDTQYF,TGCAGTGCTAGTTTCCAGGGGACAGATACGCAGTATTTT
NA,TRBV5-6,NA,TRBJ2-5,CASSLIETEETQYF,TGTGCCAGCAGCTTGATAGAAACCGAGGAGACCCAGTACTTC
NA,TRBV15,many,TRBJ2-3,CATSREKTGAQYF,TGTGCCACCAGCAGAGAGAAGACAGGAGCGCAGTATTTT
TRBD2,TRBV27,NA,TRBJ2-1,CASRSRGLAGGNNEQFF,TGTGCCAGCAGGAGTAGGGGACTAGCGGGAGGCAACAATGAGCAGTTCTTC
TRBD2,TRBV19,NA,TRBJ2-7,CASSTSGGKDYEQYF,TGTGCCAGTAGTACATCCGGGGGGAAAGACTACGAGCAGTACTTC
NA,TRBV5-1,NA,TRBJ2-1,CASSLRGSHNEQFF,TGCGCCAGCAGCTTGAGGGGGTCCCACAATGAGCAGTTCTTC
NA,TRBV27,NA,TRBJ2-1,CASSLSSNNEQFF,TGTGCCAGCAGTTTGAGCAGCAACAATGAGCAGTTCTTC
TRBD1,TRBV5-6,few,TRBJ1-2,CASSLGTGVLSHYGYTF,TGTGCCAGCAGCTTGGGGACAGGTGTGTTAAGTCACTATGGCTACACCTTC
TRBD1,TRBV29-1,few,TRBJ1-2,CSVAQGQAGGYTF,TGCAGCGTTGCACAGGGGCAGGCCGGAGGCTACACCTTC
TRBD2,TRBV12-3/TRBV12-4,many,TRBJ2-1,CASSLRLALSYNEQFF,TGTGCCAGCAGTCTGCGACTAGCCTTATCCTACAATGAGCAGTTCTTC
NA,TRBV11-3,NA,TRBJ2-2,CASSPGLSPGELFF,TGTGCCAGCAGCCCCGGACTCTCCCCCGGGGAGCTGTTTTTT
NA,TRBV2,NA,TRBJ1-5,CASNGAQGKEPQHF,TGTGCCAGCAACGGGGCCCAGGGTAAGGAGCCCCAGCATTTT
TRBD1,TRBV7-2,few,TRBJ2-1,CASSSITGQNYNEQFF,TGTGCCAGCAGTTCAATTACGGGACAGAACTACAATGAGCAGTTCTTC
TRBD2,TRBV5-4,few,TRBJ2-3,CASSSTSGGAPDTQYF,TGTGCCAGCAGCTCAACTAGCGGGGGGGCCCCAGATACGCAGTATTTT
TRBD1,TRBV5-1,NA,TRBJ2-2,CASSLAGTGLISNTGELFF,TGCGCCAGCAGCTTGGCCGGGACAGGCTTAATTTCGAACACCGGGGAGCTGTTTTTT
NA,TRBV7-2,NA,TRBJ2-5,CASSEGAGFVKTQYF,TGTGCCAGCAGCGAGGGGGCGGGGTTTGTAAAGACCCAGTACTTC
NA,TRBV11-3,many,TRBJ2-6,CASSATGANVLTF,TGTGCCAGCAGCGCGACTGGGGCCAACGTCCTGACTTTC
TRBD2,TRBV6-6,NA,TRBJ2-1,CASSPLAGGNIEQFF,TGTGCCAGCAGTCCCTTAGCGGGGGGGAACATTGAGCAGTTCTTC
NA,TRBV10-3,many,TRBJ2-6,CAIGSPESPGGANVLTF,TGTGCCATCGGATCGCCCGAAAGCCCCGGCGGGGCCAACGTCCTGACTTTC
NA,TRBV27,many,TRBJ2-1,CASSLRPYNEQFF,TGTGCCAGCAGTTTGAGACCCTACAATGAGCAGTTCTTC
NA,TRBV11-2,NA,TRBJ1-1,CASSPLLGGRVAFF,TGTGCCAGCAGCCCCCTCCTGGGGGGAAGGGTGGCTTTCTTT
TRBD1,TRBV27,few,TRBJ2-7,CASSPLPGGNYEQYF,TGTGCCAGCAGTCCCCTGCCAGGGGGAAACTACGAGCAGTACTTC
NA,TRBV5-1,NA,TRBJ1-1,CAGSLGGLNTEAFF,TGCGCCGGCAGCTTGGGTGGACTGAACACTGAAGCTTTCTTT
NA,TRBV20-1,NA,TRBJ1-2,CSARVQGFRYGYTF,TGCAGTGCTAGAGTCCAGGGGTTTCGGTATGGCTACACCTTC